This paragraph reports one T cell receptor (beta chain). The antigen is unknown. The sample originates from a study of cytomegalovirus exposure and HLA in healthy donors. Overall study findings and caveats: Presence/absence analyses took donor sequencing depth as roughly uniform. The study flagged about 150 TCR beta chains as cytomegalovirus-associated.

Use of 60 Vbeta and 13 Jbeta primers characterized the PCR. Assay used: immunoSEQ multiplex PCR; TCRdb lists only in-frame clones, some missing. The profile shows about 200,000 clones, approximately 80% of them singletons. This receptor was identified in a girl aged 5-17 years in good health and CMV-seronegative. The source material was PBMCs.

CDR3 region: CASSLLAGEPRREQFF. CDR3 nucleotides: TGTGCCAGCAGCCTCTTAGCGGGAGAACCTAGGCGGGAGCAGTTCTTC. The chain is built from TRBV6-6 and TRBJ2-1; 9 bases are shared with TRBD2. The CDR3 length is 16 residues. Per germline, CDR1 MNHNY and CDR2 SVGAGI (reference sequence). The V and J ends lost 6 bases and 10 bases, in that order; junction bases with no gene match: 16.